This T cell receptor (beta chain) comes out of a study of T cells in Graves' hyperthyroidism and ophthalmopathy. Amplified TCR beta CDR3 regions came from RNA transcripts. The TCR CDR3 was amplified in a first-round RT-PCR using the HTBI primer set. MiXCR was run by TCRdb on the multiplex PCR reads, yielding one entry per CDR3 protein. The sample has roughly 400,000 distinct CDR3 sequences; roughly 13% are singletons. Only a few counts were recorded for this clonotype. This CDR3 contains 14 residues. Trimming cost V 4 bases and J 4 bases, with 13 bases left between them. Every diagnosis used clinical symptoms, serum thyroxine and TRAb, thyroid ultrasound and orbital computed tomography. The authors took PBMCs from roughly 10 ml fresh peripheral blood.

Specimen: blood. V and J are TRBV12-3 or TRBV12-4 and TRBJ1-2; D is ambiguous. The receptor's source is a man aged 50-60 years with Graves' ophthalmopathy. CDR3 bases: TGTGCCAGCAGTTCCGGCAGTATAATCTATGGCTACACCTTC. Amino acid sequence: CASSSGSIIYGYTF.